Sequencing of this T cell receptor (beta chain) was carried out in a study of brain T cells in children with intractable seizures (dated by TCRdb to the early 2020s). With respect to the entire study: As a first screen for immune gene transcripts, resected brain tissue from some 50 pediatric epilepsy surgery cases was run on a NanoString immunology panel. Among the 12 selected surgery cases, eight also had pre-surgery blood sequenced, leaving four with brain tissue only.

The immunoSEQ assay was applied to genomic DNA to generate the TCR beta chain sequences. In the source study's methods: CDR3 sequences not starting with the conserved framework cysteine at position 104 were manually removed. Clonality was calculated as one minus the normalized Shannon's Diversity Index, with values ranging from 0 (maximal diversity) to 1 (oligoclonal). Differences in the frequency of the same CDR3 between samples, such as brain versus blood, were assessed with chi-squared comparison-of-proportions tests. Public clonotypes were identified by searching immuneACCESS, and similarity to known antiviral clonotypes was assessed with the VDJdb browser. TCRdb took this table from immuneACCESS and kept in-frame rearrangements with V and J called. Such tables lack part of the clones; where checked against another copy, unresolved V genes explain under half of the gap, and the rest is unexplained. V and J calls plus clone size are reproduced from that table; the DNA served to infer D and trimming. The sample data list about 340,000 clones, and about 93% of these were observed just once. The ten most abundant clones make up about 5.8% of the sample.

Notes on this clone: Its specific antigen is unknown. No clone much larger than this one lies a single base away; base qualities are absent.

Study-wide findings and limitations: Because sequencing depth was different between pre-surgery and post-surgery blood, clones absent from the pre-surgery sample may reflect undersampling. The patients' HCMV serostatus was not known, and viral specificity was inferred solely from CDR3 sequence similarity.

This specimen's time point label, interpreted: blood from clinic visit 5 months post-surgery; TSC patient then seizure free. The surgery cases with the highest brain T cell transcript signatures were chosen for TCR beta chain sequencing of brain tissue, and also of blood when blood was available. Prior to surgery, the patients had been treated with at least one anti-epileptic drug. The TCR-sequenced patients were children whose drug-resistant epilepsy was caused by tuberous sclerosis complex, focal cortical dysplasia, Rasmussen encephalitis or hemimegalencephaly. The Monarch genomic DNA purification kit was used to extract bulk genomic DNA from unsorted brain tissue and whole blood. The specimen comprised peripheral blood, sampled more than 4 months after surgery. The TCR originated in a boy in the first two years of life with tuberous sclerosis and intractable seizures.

The DNA is TGTGCCAGCAGCCCAGGGGGGGAAGGTTCACCCCTCCACTTT. The resulting protein is CASSPGGEGSPLHF. The chain employs TRBV2 and TRBJ1-6; the central 7 bases match TRBD1. Inclusive of the bounding cysteine and phenylalanine, the CDR3 is 14 residues long. The retained sequence is limited to the CDR3, 42 bases, with the frame set at the first base. The germline V and J ends show losses of 6 bases and 9 bases respectively, and no gene match explains 8 bases of the junction. The germline V gene yields SNHLY for CDR1 and FYNNEI for CDR2.